This TCR beta chain was sequenced during a study of long-term antiretroviral therapy in people with HIV. Study results and limitations: Control repertoires displayed wider CDR3 length ranges than the HIV repertoires.

In regard to this clone: Its antigen is unidentified.

immunoSEQ v3.0 was run at survey level. Profiling relied on immunoSEQ multiplex PCR, and the TCRdb table lists in-frame clones only, not all of them. The sample shows 15,000 to 20,000 clones, roughly 79% of them seen only once. The source of this sequence is a man in his fifties with HIV. Sequenced material: unsorted PBMCs, taken 2.2 years after starting antiretroviral therapy.

CDR3 DNA: TGTGCCAGCAATATACCGGGACAGGGAAATCAGCCCCAGCATTTT. Translation gives CASNIPGQGNQPQHF. The genes are TRBV6-6 and TRBJ1-5; 9 bases agree with TRBD1. With V trimmed by 7 bases and J by 4 bases, 8 bases remained unmatched. This CDR3 contains 15 residues. CDR1 and CDR2 from the germline V gene are MNHNY and SVGAGI (reference sequence).